One T cell receptor beta chain is described in this entry. Its target is not known. The PCR used 60 Vbeta and 13 Jbeta primers. Profiled with immunoSEQ multiplex PCR; TCRdb holds only in-frame clones, not every one. The sample carries 150,000 to 200,000 clones, 80% to 85% recorded once. The CDR3 is 17 amino acids. Germline CDR1 SGDLS, CDR2 YYNGEE. Germline trimming cut 10 bases from V and 0 bases from J; bases unmatched to any gene: 13. This entry comes from a study of cytomegalovirus exposure and HLA in healthy donors. General observations from the study: A later analysis reportedly found fewer N-insertions in an Asian-associated ancestry cluster than the roughly 670-donor mean. Cytomegalovirus status was reportedly diagnosed by the classifier with high sensitivity and specificity. Per published accounts, TCR beta sequences correctly predicted the HLA-A and HLA-B alleles of most subjects. The investigators catalogued 150 to 200 TCR beta chains as cytomegalovirus-associated.

The sequenced sample was PBMCs. The rearrangement joins TRBV9 to TRBJ2-6; 7 nucleotides line up with TRBD1. This clonotype originated in a young man in good health and CMV-seronegative. The CDR3, as DNA: TGTGCCGGGAACCGGGGACAGATAGTCTCTGGGGCCAACGTCCTGACTTTC. This gives the protein CAGNRGQIVSGANVLTF.